This TCR beta chain came from a study of CD8+ T cells in alopecia areata. Notes on the study in general: Higher clonality than in normal scalp was seen in lesional scalp, especially alopecia totalis/universalis. Compared with mice, patients displayed less clear TCR sharing, possibly for HLA-related reasons.

Extraction and reverse transcription of RNA yielded cDNA as the sequencing template. Clones were sequenced by immunoSEQ multiplex PCR, and TCRdb holds only the in-frame ones, with some missing. Among 35,000 to 45,000 clones listed, nearly 55% were seen once. With respect to this clone: Its cognate antigen is unknown.

CD4+ cells of roughly 5 patients were subjected to sorting into CD25+CD127- cells. J was trimmed by 7 bases and V by 3 bases; bases with no gene match: 7. Germline CDR1 is SGHRS and CDR2 is YFSETQ. This CDR3 region has 14 residues. V usage is TRBV5-1 and J usage is TRBJ2-4; 7 positions agree with TRBD1. The receptor was derived from a human donor with alopecia areata. The sample comprised CD4+ Tregs sorted from blood. The CDR3 DNA reads as TGCGCCAGCAGCTCCGGGCAGGGGGTCAACATTCAGTACTTC. Protein: CASSSGQGVNIQYF.